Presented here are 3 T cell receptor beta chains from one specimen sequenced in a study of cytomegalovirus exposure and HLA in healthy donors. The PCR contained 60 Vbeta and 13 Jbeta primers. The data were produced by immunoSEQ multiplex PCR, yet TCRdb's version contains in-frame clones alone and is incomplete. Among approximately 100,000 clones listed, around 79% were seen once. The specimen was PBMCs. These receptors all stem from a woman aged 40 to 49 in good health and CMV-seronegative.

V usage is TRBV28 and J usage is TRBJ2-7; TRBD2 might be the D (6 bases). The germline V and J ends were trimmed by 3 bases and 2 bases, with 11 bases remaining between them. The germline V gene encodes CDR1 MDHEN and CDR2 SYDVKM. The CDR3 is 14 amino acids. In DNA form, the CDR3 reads TGTGCCAGCAGTTTGGGGAGGAGACCCTACGAGCAGTACTTC. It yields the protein CASSLGRRPYEQYF.

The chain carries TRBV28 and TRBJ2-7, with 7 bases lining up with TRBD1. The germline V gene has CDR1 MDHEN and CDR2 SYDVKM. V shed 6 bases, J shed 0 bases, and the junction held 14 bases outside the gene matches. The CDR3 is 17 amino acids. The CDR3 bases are TGTGCCAGCAGGGTAAGGAGCGCCGGGACAGACTCCTACGAGCAGTACTTC. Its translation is CASRVRSAGTDSYEQYF.

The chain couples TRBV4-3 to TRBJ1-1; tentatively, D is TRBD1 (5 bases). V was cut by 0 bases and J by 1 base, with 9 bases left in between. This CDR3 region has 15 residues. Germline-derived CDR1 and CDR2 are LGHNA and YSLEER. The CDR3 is CASSQDGAENTEAFF. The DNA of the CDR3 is TGCGCCAGCAGCCAAGATGGGGCGGAGAACACTGAAGCTTTCTTT.